The 6 T cell receptor beta chains presented below share a single source sample, sequenced in a study of T-cell memory formation after mild COVID-19. TCRdb re-analysed the 5' RACE reads in MiXCR, keeping a single row per CDR3 protein. The repertoire consists of 450,000 to 700,000 distinct CDR3 sequences, with more than 15% occurring once and the leading ten covering 12%. What was sequenced was PBMCs or a T cell subset sorted from them (not recorded which). Receptors originate from an adult woman who had mild COVID-19 (a few samples of this study predate the infection). Cell type and time point are not known.

V usage is TRBV29-1 and J usage is TRBJ1-1, with D tentatively TRBD1 (6 bases). The germline V gene has CDR1 SQVTM and CDR2 ANQGSEA. CDR3 size: 14 residues. Trimming took 4 bases from V and 3 from J, leaving 15 bases between them. The CDR3 loop is CSVGRGARDTEAFF. The DNA for the CDR3 is TGCAGCGTTGGTCGGGGGGCGCGGGACACTGAAGCTTTCTTT.

This clonotype was seen a few times. The chain uses TRBV7-9 and TRBJ1-1, with TRBD1 identical over 9 bases. V shed 5 bases and J 6 bases; nucleotides not matched to a gene: 13. The CDR3 is made up of 16 amino acids. Germline V lookup: CDR1 SEHNR, CDR2 FQNEAQ (reference sequence). CDR3 region: CASSAWDRDAGAEAFF. CDR3 DNA sequence: TGTGCCAGCAGCGCCTGGGACAGGGACGCGGGCGCTGAAGCTTTCTTT.

The sample holds a few counts of this clonotype. The gene calls are TRBV6-5 and TRBJ1-1; D might be TRBD1 (5 bases). The V gene's germline CDR1 is MNHEY and CDR2 SVGAGI. V gave up 2 bases and J gave up 11 bases, with 9 bases separating them. The CDR3 extends over 11 amino acids. CDR3 sequence reads: CASSYGGEAFF. The CDR3 DNA sequence: TGTGCCAGCAGTTACGGGGGGGAGGCTTTCTTT.

In its sample, this clonotype was seen a few times. The chain uses TRBV12-3 or TRBV12-4 and TRBJ1-5, with TRBD1 matching 7 bases. The CDR3 contains 14 residues. With V trimmed by 6 bases and J by 4 bases, 6 bases remained unmatched. DNA for the CDR3: TGTGCCAGCAGGGCTCGACAGGGTAATCAGCCCCAGCATTTT. The encoded protein is CASRARQGNQPQHF.

Details on this clonotype: At one boundary the junction diverges from the germline segment, which might be a read error. The genes are TRBV20-1 and TRBJ2-3; TRBD2 aligns across 8 bases. Germline values: CDR1 DFQATT, CDR2 SNEGSKA (reference sequence). CDR3 length: 15 amino acids. This CDR3 is CSTSRGGLSTDTQYF. The CDR3 DNA sequence: TGCAGTACTAGCCGGGGGGGACTTAGCACAGATACGCAGTATTTT.

This clonotype has only a few counts. The rearrangement uses TRBV20-1 and TRBJ1-3; no clear D. V was trimmed by 5 bases and J by 2 bases, leaving 10 bases between them. There are 13 residues in the CDR3. Looked up from germline, CDR1 is DFQATT and CDR2 is SNEGSKA (reference sequence). The CDR3: CSAFERAGNTIYF. The CDR3 DNA reads as TGCAGTGCTTTCGAGCGTGCTGGAAACACCATATATTTT.